This TCR beta chain originates from a study of OX40 agonist ivuxolimab in advanced cancers. Turning to the study itself: Three patients showed partial responses: one hepatocellular carcinoma and two cutaneous melanoma cases.

TCRdb's copy holds only in-frame clones and misses some; the assay was immunoSEQ multiplex PCR. The sample has tens of thousands of clones; about 80% are singletons. The trim removed 0 bases at V and 8 bases at J, leaving 3 bases unmatched. The CDR3 has 14 residues. Germline V gene lookup returns CDR1 SEHNR and CDR2 FQNEAQ (reference sequence). V usage is TRBV7-9 and J usage is TRBJ1-4, with 7 bases aligning to TRBD1. The sequences come from CD4+ or CD8+ T cells sorted from blood, collected in a trial of the OX40 agonist ivuxolimab. The receptor was isolated from an adult with an advanced solid tumor such as melanoma, head and neck, liver or kidney cancer. CDR3 region: CASSLAQGGEKLFF. The CDR3 nucleotides are TGTGCCAGCAGCTTAGCGCAGGGGGGAGAAAAACTGTTTTTT.